Listed below are T cell receptor beta chains from one sample, sequenced in a study of tissue T cells after allogeneic stem cell transplantation. TCRdb's copy holds only in-frame clones and misses some; the assay was immunoSEQ multiplex PCR. The sample shows roughly 4,300 clones, roughly 78% of them seen only once. The sequencing here drew on esophageal tissue, taken at autopsy. These receptors were collected from a male patient aged 60 or older with steroid-refractory graft-versus-host disease after an allogeneic stem cell transplant. T cells may partly derive from the graft donor. The CDR3 runs from the conserved cysteine through the conserved F or W. D genes are given only for firm matches. Expanded clones get a size class; other rows say once, few or many, or leave the size out.

j_call,clone_size,v_call,d_call,cdr3_nt,cdr3_aa
TRBJ1-4,.,TRBV30,TRBD1,TGTGCCTGGAGCGGCGACAGGGGAGCAACTAATGAAAAACTGTTTTTT,CAWSGDRGATNEKLFF
TRBJ2-2,.,TRBV27,.,TGTGCCAGCAGGAGCTTCAGGGGTTCGACCGGGGAGCTGTTTTTT,CASRSFRGSTGELFF
TRBJ2-5,few,TRBV10-3,.,TGTGCCATCAGTGAGTCGGCCGGCGGGGAGACCCAGTACTTC,CAISESAGGETQYF
TRBJ2-5,large,TRBV11-3,TRBD1,TGTGCCAGCAGCTTTTCCTATGACAGGGCCAACTCAGGGGTTGAGACCCAGTACTTC,CASSFSYDRANSGVETQYF
TRBJ1-6,.,TRBV7-2,.,TGTGCCAGCAGCTTTGGAGGCGGGGGCGGTTCACCCCTCCACTTT,CASSFGGGGGSPLHF
TRBJ1-4,.,TRBV7-9,.,TGTGCCAGCAGCTTATCCTTGGACGGGAATGAAAAACTGTTTTTT,CASSLSLDGNEKLFF
TRBJ2-1,large,TRBV7-8,.,TGTGCCAGCCTACCGCAGTCCGTGGGCAATGAGCAGTTCTTC,CASLPQSVGNEQFF
TRBJ1-1,.,TRBV28,TRBD1,TGTGCCAGCACCCGGACAGGCGAAAACACTGAAGCTTTCTTT,CASTRTGENTEAFF
TRBJ1-3,.,TRBV18,.,TGTGCCAGCTCTCACGGGAACTCTGGAAACACCATATATTTT,CASSHGNSGNTIYF
TRBJ1-2,.,TRBV15,.,TGTGCCACCAGCGAGCGGGTTATTGGCTACACCTTC,CATSERVIGYTF
TRBJ2-6,.,TRBV15,.,TGTGCCACCAGCAGGCCCTCCGCAGGGACGGGTGGGGCCAACGTCCTGACTTTC,CATSRPSAGTGGANVLTF
TRBJ2-7,few,TRBV11-2,TRBD1,TGTGCCAGCAGATCACCGGGACAGAGAAACTACGAGCAGTACTTC,CASRSPGQRNYEQYF
TRBJ2-1,few,TRBV5-1,.,TGCGCCAGCAGCTCCGATCCATGGAGCTCCTACAATGAGCAGTTCTTC,CASSSDPWSSYNEQFF
TRBJ1-4,.,TRBV29-1,TRBD1,TGCAGCGTGACAGGGCGTAATGAAAAACTGTTTTTT,CSVTGRNEKLFF
TRBJ2-1,once,TRBV12-5,TRBD2,TGTGCTAGTGGTCTAGCGGGGGGTAGGAATGAGCAGTTCTTC,CASGLAGGRNEQFF
TRBJ2-7,.,TRBV27,.,TGTGCCAGCAGTTTATTTTCCGGGGACCTCTACGAGCAGTACTTC,CASSLFSGDLYEQYF